The 17 T cell receptor beta chains listed next were all sequenced from one sample in a study of long-term antiretroviral therapy in people with HIV. Survey-level immunoSEQ v3.0 assays were run. Repertoires were generated with immunoSEQ multiplex PCR, while TCRdb's copy carries only in-frame clones and drops some. This sample has about 32,000 clones, with around 94% found just once. Sequenced here: unsorted PBMCs, sampled 4.1 years after starting antiretroviral therapy. Every receptor here comes from a woman between 50 and 59 years old with HIV.

The V and J genes are TRBV4-3 and TRBJ2-1; 9 nucleotides match TRBD1. V dropped 2 bases and J dropped 5; count of bases not matched to a gene: 10. The CDR3 is made up of 17 amino acids. Germline-derived CDR1 and CDR2 are LGHNA and YSLEER. The DNA of the CDR3 is TGCGCCAGCAGCCAATGGCACCCGGGACAGGGAAACAATGAGCAGTTCTTC. Residues: CASSQWHPGQGNNEQFF.

The CDR3 coding sequence is TGTGCCAGCAGCGTACTTACTAGCGGGGAGACGGTGGCCGGGGAGCTGTTTTTT. Translation: CASSVLTSGETVAGELFF. The J gene is TRBJ2-2, the V gene TRBV9; the match to TRBD2 covers 10 bases. In germline, CDR1 is SGDLS, CDR2 YYNGEE. J lost 6 bases, V lost 1 base, and 12 bases had no gene match. This CDR3 contains 18 residues.

The gene calls are TRBV12-5 and TRBJ1-6; D may be TRBD1 (5 bases). The CDR3 sequence is 17 residues long. In germline, CDR1 is LGHNT, CDR2 FRNRAP. With 0 bases removed from V and 7 bases from J, the gap between germline ends came to 16 bases. CDR3 sequence reads: CASGLVSGGAGNSPLHF. The CDR3 coding sequence is TGTGCTAGTGGTTTGGTGTCCGGAGGGGCAGGGAATTCACCCCTCCACTTT.

This chain links TRBV7-9 with TRBJ2-5, with 7 bases lining up with TRBD1. The CDR3 sequence is 15 residues long. The J segment lost 5 bases and the V segment lost 3 bases, leaving 9 bases of the junction unmatched. CDR1 SEHNR and CDR2 FQNEAQ come from the germline V gene (reference sequence). The CDR3 DNA follows: TGTGCCAGCAGCTTCCGACAGGGTCGAGGGGAGACCCAGTACTTC. This encodes CASSFRQGRGETQYF.

A note on this clone: In the same sample, other DNA sequences code for this CDR3. The gene calls are TRBV5-4 and TRBJ1-1; 7 positions agree with TRBD1. Germline V CDR1 and CDR2: SGHNT, YYREEE (reference sequence). V trimming: 2 bases; J trimming: 1 base; junction bases outside the gene matches: 2. The CDR3 extends over 14 amino acids. CDR3 sequence: CASSLQGKNTEAFF. CDR3 DNA sequence: TGTGCCAGCAGCTTACAGGGGAAGAACACTGAAGCTTTCTTT.

The V gene is TRBV5-5, the J gene TRBJ1-5; D is unclear. CDR1 is SGHKS, CDR2 YYEKEE, per germline (reference sequence). With 0 bases removed from V and 0 bases from J, the gap between germline ends came to 7 bases. The CDR3 has 15 residues. The CDR3 DNA is TGTGCCAGCAGCTTGGCCGGGTATAGCAATCAGCCCCAGCATTTT. Translated, it gives CASSLAGYSNQPQHF.

The chain uses TRBV2 and TRBJ1-2; the match to TRBD1 covers 11 bases. Germline CDR1 is SNHLY and CDR2 is FYNNEI. V was pared by 7 bases and J by 1 base, with 5 bases of the junction left unmatched. The CDR3 contains 15 residues. CDR3: CASTTGTGGNYGYTF. CDR3 nucleotide sequence: TGTGCCAGCACCACCGGGACAGGGGGTAACTATGGCTACACCTTC.

The chain carries TRBV5-4 and TRBJ1-1; weak D call: TRBD1 (6 bases). V was shortened by 0 bases and J by 2 bases, with 14 bases between the two germline ends. The CDR3 runs 16 residues. CDR1 and CDR2 from the germline V gene are SGHNT and YYREEE (reference sequence). CDR3 nucleotide sequence: TGTGCCAGCAGCTTGGCCGTAGGGGGAACAAACACTGAAGCTTTCTTT. Translation gives CASSLAVGGTNTEAFF.

The chain carries TRBV21-1 and TRBJ2-4. TRBV21-1 counts as a pseudogene. The CDR3 totals 17 residues. The CDR3 protein is CASSKALSGAPKNIQYF. DNA of the CDR3: TGTGCCAGCAGCAAAGCGCTTTCCGGGGCCCCCAAAAACATTCAGTACTTC.

This chain uses TRBV6-6 with TRBJ2-7, with TRBD1 matching 9 bases. Trimming took 6 bases from V and 5 from J; bases not matched to a gene: 8. CDR1 MNHNY and CDR2 SVGAGI come from the germline V gene (reference sequence). The CDR3 spans 14 residues. This CDR3 reads CASSQTGGGNEQYF. CDR3 nucleotide sequence: TGTGCCAGCAGCCAGACAGGGGGAGGCAACGAGCAGTACTTC.

V is TRBV27 and J is TRBJ2-7, with D perhaps given as TRBD1 or TRBD2 (5 bases each). V was shortened by 6 bases and J by 2 bases, with 11 bases between the two germline ends. The CDR3 runs to 13 residues. Germline CDR1 reads MNHEY; CDR2 reads SMNVEV (reference sequence). The DNA of the CDR3 is TGTGCCAGCAGGGGGGTGGGTCCCTACGAGCAGTACTTC. Protein product: CASRGVGPYEQYF.

This rearrangement joins TRBV5-4 to TRBJ2-7, with 11 bases aligning to TRBD2. V dropped 0 bases and J dropped 13; count of bases not matched to a gene: 6. The germline V gene encodes CDR1 SGHNT and CDR2 YYREEE (reference sequence). The CDR3 length is 13 residues. DNA for the CDR3: TGTGCCAGCAGCTTGGAACTAGCGGGGGAGGAATACTTC. The encoded protein is CASSLELAGEEYF.

This chain links TRBV18 with TRBJ2-6; D is possibly TRBD1 (6 bases). V dropped 3 bases and J dropped 0 bases, with 12 bases sitting between them. The CDR3 contains 17 residues. The V gene's germline CDR1 is KGHSH and CDR2 LQKENI. The CDR3 region has the DNA TGTGCCAGCTCACCCGTTCTCAGGGGCTCTGGGGCCAACGTCCTGACTTTC. Its protein is CASSPVLRGSGANVLTF.

The chain is built from TRBV5-1 and TRBJ1-2, with TRBD1 matching 9 bases. The junction had 14 bases not matched to a gene; V was cut back by 3 bases and J by 8 bases. The germline V gene has CDR1 SGHRS and CDR2 YFSETQ. The CDR3 sequence is 16 residues long. CDR3 loop: CASSSYTPTGGQGYTF. The CDR3 region has the DNA TGCGCCAGCAGCTCCTACACCCCGACAGGGGGGCAGGGCTACACCTTC. Based on the CDR3 plus reference TRBV5-1 and TRBJ1-2, the full variable domain is KAGVTQTPRYLIKTRGQQVTLSCSPISGHRSVSWYQQTPGQGLQFLFEYFSETQRNKGNFPGRFSGRQFSNSRSEMNVSTLELGDSALYLCASSSYTPTGGQGYTFGSGTRLTVV.

V usage is TRBV2 and J usage is TRBJ2-7; D is ambiguous. The V end lost 7 bases, the J end lost 4 bases, and 14 bases lay between the germline ends. The germline CDR1 and CDR2 sequences are SNHLY and FYNNEI. This CDR3 contains 13 residues. The CDR3 sequence is CASNLELAYEQYF. In nucleotides, the CDR3 is TGTGCCAGCAATTTGGAACTGGCTTACGAGCAGTACTTC.

The V and J genes are TRBV6-5 and TRBJ1-3, with D possibly matching TRBD1 (6 bases). The CDR3 loop spans 14 amino acids. CDR1 and CDR2 from the germline V gene are MNHEY and SVGAGI. V lost 6 bases and J 2 bases, leaving 11 bases between the germline ends. The CDR3 loop is CASSSAGAGNTIYF. Here the CDR3 DNA reads TGTGCCAGCAGCTCGGCAGGGGCTGGAAACACCATATATTTT.

The chain is built from TRBV5-5 and TRBJ1-2; no clear D gene. The V end was cut by 0 bases, the J end by 0 bases, with 6 bases between. Germline V gene data show CDR1 as SGHKS and CDR2 as YYEKEE (reference sequence). There are 14 residues in the CDR3. The CDR3 is CASSLEQANYGYTF. The CDR3, as DNA: TGTGCCAGCAGCTTGGAACAAGCTAACTATGGCTACACCTTC.